The 10 T cell receptor beta chains given below trace back to one sample, sequenced in a study of T cell clones after liver transplantation. The data were produced by immunoSEQ multiplex PCR, yet TCRdb's version contains in-frame clones alone and is incomplete. The sample carries over 50,000 clones, around 85% recorded once. Specimen: CD4+ T cells from blood, collected before liver transplant. These receptors were obtained from a human donor who received a liver transplant.

The J gene is TRBJ2-6, the V gene TRBV28; D possibly uses TRBD1 or TRBD2 (5 bases each). Germline CDR1 reads MDHEN; CDR2 reads SYDVKM. The CDR3 is 17 amino acids. Trimming took off 0 bases at V and 0 bases at J, with 9 bases between the two ends. CDR3 sequence: CASSLWGRSSGANVLTF. For the CDR3, the DNA is TGTGCCAGCAGTTTATGGGGACGGAGCTCTGGGGCCAACGTCCTGACTTTC.

This clone was found many times. The rearrangement joins TRBV30 to TRBJ2-7; TRBD1 is a possible D gene (6 bases). CDR1 is GTSNPN, CDR2 SVGIG, per germline (reference sequence). There are 13 residues in the CDR3. V dropped 0 bases and J dropped 4 bases, with 10 bases sitting between them. In DNA, the CDR3 is TGTGCCTGGAGTGTAGACAGGAGATACGAGCAGTACTTC. Translation: CAWSVDRRYEQYF.

V usage is TRBV5-1 and J usage is TRBJ2-3; TRBD2 aligns across 10 bases. V lost 3 bases and J lost 4; bases outside the gene matches: 8. Per the germline V gene, CDR1 is SGHRS and CDR2 is YFSETQ. This CDR3 spans 16 amino acids. In DNA, the CDR3 is TGCGCCAGCAGCTCCTCCGGGACTAGCGTGGCAGATACGCAGTATTTT. Its translation: CASSSSGTSVADTQYF.

The genes are TRBV27 and TRBJ2-2, with 8 bases fitting TRBD2. The CDR3 totals 15 residues. Germline V gene sequence: CDR1 MNHEY, CDR2 SMNVEV (reference sequence). The V gene end was trimmed by 7 bases and the J gene end by 4 bases; junction bases not matched to a gene: 8. CDR3 sequence: CASKLAGRGTGELFF. In nucleotides, the CDR3 is TGTGCCAGCAAGCTAGCGGGTAGGGGCACCGGGGAGCTGTTTTTT.

The chain recombines TRBV29-1 with TRBJ2-3, with 7 bases matching TRBD1. Germline CDR1 SQVTM, CDR2 ANQGSEA. CDR3 size: 14 residues. Germline trimming cut 8 bases from V and 4 bases from J; bases unmatched to any gene: 12. Here the CDR3 DNA reads TGCAGCCTTCCCGACAGGGAACGCGCAGATACGCAGTATTTT. Translation gives CSLPDRERADTQYF.

This chain links TRBV25-1 with TRBJ2-1; a weak D match, TRBD2 (6 bases). Trimming cost V 4 bases and J 6 bases, with 22 bases left between them. Per germline, CDR1 MGHDK and CDR2 SYGVNS. The CDR3 spans 17 residues. CDR3 in amino acids: CASSVSPGLVTSNEQFF. CDR3 in DNA: TGTGCCAGCAGTGTTTCACCGGGACTCGTAACCTCCAATGAGCAGTTCTTC.

The chain links TRBV7-2 to TRBJ2-5, with TRBD2 identical over 8 bases. Trimming cost V 1 base and J 3 bases; bases outside gene matches: 1. Germline V gene data show CDR1 as SGHTA and CDR2 as FQGNSA. The CDR3 spans 14 residues. The CDR3 sequence is CASSLGGGKETQYF. CDR3 nucleotide sequence: TGTGCCAGCAGCTTAGGCGGGGGGAAAGAGACCCAGTACTTC.

The chain employs TRBV2 and TRBJ1-5, with D tentatively TRBD1 (5 bases). V shed 3 bases and J shed 7 bases, with 10 bases lying between them. The CDR3 covers 13 residues. Germline V CDR1 and CDR2: SNHLY, FYNNEI. DNA of the CDR3: TGTGCCAGCAGTGACAGCAGGGCCCAGCCCCAGCATTTT. Amino acid sequence: CASSDSRAQPQHF.

This chain joins TRBV9 and TRBJ1-4; the D gene is possibly TRBD1 (5 bases). Germline values: CDR1 SGDLS, CDR2 YYNGEE. The CDR3 consists of 16 residues. Trimming shortened V by 0 bases and J by 6 bases, and 15 bases separated the two germline ends. The CDR3 region is CASSVGAGWEDEKLFF. The CDR3 DNA follows: TGTGCCAGCAGCGTAGGAGCAGGGTGGGAGGATGAAAAACTGTTTTTT.

The chain joins TRBV4-3 to TRBJ2-2; D remains unclear. The CDR3 extends over 13 amino acids. Trimming cost V 1 base and J 5 bases, with 5 bases left between them. Germline V gene lookup returns CDR1 LGHNA and CDR2 YSLEER. The CDR3 nucleotides are TGCGCCAGCAGCCAAGCAGCTACCGGGGAGCTGTTTTTT. Protein product: CASSQAATGELFF.